The TCR beta chain under discussion was sequenced for a study of blood T cell repertoires in COVID-19. The repertoire was sequenced with immunoSEQ multiplex PCR; TCRdb's copy has only in-frame clones and lacks some. This table holds about 220,000 clones, around 82% found once. Germline CDR1 is SNHLY and CDR2 is FYNNEI. The CDR3 has 17 amino acids. Trimming took 7 bases from V and 4 from J; bases not matched to a gene: 17. The sequence was collected from an older woman with acute or convalescent COVID-19. The sequencing input was peripheral blood. V gene TRBV2 combines with J gene TRBJ2-7, with 9 bases matching TRBD1. CDR3 in DNA: TGTGCCAGCAAAACCCGACCGGGGACAGGGAAAACGTACGAGCAGTACTTC. Protein sequence: CASKTRPGTGKTYEQYF. The whole variable domain, remainder taken from reference TRBV2 and TRBJ2-7, is EPEVTQTPSHQVTQMGQEVILRCVPISNHLYFYWYRQILGQKVEFLVSFYNNEISEKSEIFDDQFSVERPDGSNFTLKIRSTKLEDSAMYFCASKTRPGTGKTYEQYFGPGTRLTVT.